The 2 T cell receptor beta chains below come from one sample, sequenced in a study of CD8 T cells in Susac syndrome. Random hexamers served to reverse transcribe about 0.5 to 1 ug RNA. TCRdb reprocessed the immunoSEQ multiplex PCR reads with MiXCR, giving one entry per CDR3 protein. The sample has roughly 200,000 distinct CDR3 sequences, roughly 95% seen once; the top ten hold 0.15% to 0.2%. Sequencing was performed on CD8+ T cells from PBMCs. The receptors were gathered from a human donor with multiple sclerosis.

The chain couples TRBV7-2 to TRBJ1-2; D is unresolved. Trimming cost V 1 base and J 4 bases, with 13 bases left between them. The CDR3 has 15 amino acids. Germline V gene sequence: CDR1 SGHTA, CDR2 FQGNSA. This CDR3 is CASSLGEGLRYGYTF. The CDR3 DNA reads as TGTGCCAGCAGCTTAGGGGAAGGGCTGCGCTATGGCTACACCTTC.

The gene calls are TRBV2 and TRBJ2-1; D not resolved. From germline, CDR1 is SNHLY and CDR2 FYNNEI. Trimming cost V 2 bases and J 12 bases, with 5 bases left between them. This CDR3 spans 10 amino acids. The CDR3: CASSEWRQFF. In DNA, the CDR3 is TGTGCCAGCAGTGAATGGCGGCAGTTCTTC.